The 23 T cell receptor beta chains given below trace back to one sample, sequenced in a study of shared clonotypes between healthy human individuals. Data came from immunoSEQ multiplex PCR; TCRdb stores just in-frame clones and leaves some out. This sample has about 690,000 clones, with around 91% found just once. Specimen: memory CD8+ T cells from PBMCs. As to subset: CD45RO+ cells pooled with CCR7-negative TemRA cells. The source of these receptors is a man between 18 and 35 years old in good health. Some clones in this sample may be carry-over from other donors' samples.

This chain uses TRBV7-2 with TRBJ1-5; weak D call: TRBD1 (6 bases). Per germline, CDR1 SGHTA and CDR2 FQGNSA. Deletions cut 5 bases from V and 7 bases from J, with 18 bases between. CDR3 length equals 15 residues. DNA for the CDR3: TGTGCCAGCAGCCCTGCTACAGGGTCACGGCAGCCCCAGCATTTT. Amino acid sequence: CASSPATGSRQPQHF. Together with reference TRBV7-2 and TRBJ1-5, the CDR3 gives the full variable domain: GAGVSQSPSNKVTEKGKDVELRCDPISGHTALYWYRQSLGQGLEFLIYFQGNSAPDKSGLPSDRFSAERTGGSVSTLTIQRTQQEDSAVYLCASSPATGSRQPQHFGDGTRLSIL.

The chain is built from TRBV6-1 and TRBJ2-7; D call uncertain. This CDR3 region has 12 residues. Germline values: CDR1 MNHNS, CDR2 SASEGT. The V gene lost 9 bases and the J gene lost 1 base, with 10 bases spanning the gap. DNA of the CDR3: TGTGCCAGTAGTTTAAGGTCCTACGAGCAGTACTTC. Amino acid sequence: CASSLRSYEQYF.

In this sample, this clone turned up once. This rearrangement joins TRBV11-2 to TRBJ2-7; no reliable D call. Germline loops: CDR1 SGHAT, CDR2 FQNNGV. This CDR3 spans 13 amino acids. V was cut by 5 bases and J by 8 bases, with 16 bases left in between. The chain's CDR3 is CASSARWSVQQYF. DNA for the CDR3: TGTGCCAGCAGCGCCAGGTGGAGCGTACAGCAGTACTTC.

The J gene is TRBJ2-7, the V gene TRBV7-9, with a tentative D call TRBD1 (5 bases). V lost 5 bases and J lost 12, with 20 bases in between. Germline V gene data show CDR1 as SEHNR and CDR2 as FQNEAQ (reference sequence). This CDR3 spans 13 amino acids. CDR3 bases: TGTGCCAGCAGCAGATTCAGCCTTAGGGGCCCGTACTTC. Encoded protein: CASSRFSLRGPYF.

The rearrangement links TRBV21-1 to TRBJ1-2. TRBV21-1 is a pseudogene locus. This CDR3 region has 16 residues. CDR3: CASKAGRSAGGYGYTF. CDR3 nucleotide sequence: TGTGCCAGCAAAGCAGGAAGGTCGGCCGGGGGGTATGGCTACACCTTC.

A word on this clone: Other DNA sequences in this sample translate to the same CDR3. DNA for the CDR3: TGCGCCAGCAGCTCCACCTACGAGCAGTACTTC. This codes for CASSSTYEQYF. The rearrangement links TRBV5-1 to TRBJ2-7; D unresolved. CDR1 SGHRS and CDR2 YFSETQ come from the germline V gene. Trimming took off 3 bases at V and 2 bases at J, with 3 bases between the two ends. The CDR3 is 11 amino acids.

The CDR3 loop reads CASSWDRRQGTGELFF. The DNA of the CDR3 is TGTGCCAGCAGCTGGGACAGGCGGCAGGGCACCGGGGAGCTGTTTTTT. The chain employs TRBV11-2 and TRBJ2-2, with 8 bases that match TRBD1. Germline values: CDR1 SGHAT, CDR2 FQNNGV. V was clipped by 4 bases and J by 4 bases; unmatched bases: 8. The length of the CDR3 is 16 residues.

Note on this clone: This same CDR3 is encoded by further DNA sequences in the sample. This sequence joins TRBV6-1 and TRBJ2-4; TRBD1 matches 8 bases. The V segment lost 2 bases and the J segment 1 base; nucleotides outside the gene matches: 1. The CDR3 spans 15 residues. From germline, CDR1 is MNHNS and CDR2 SASEGT. CDR3 DNA: TGTGCCAGCAGTGAAACAGGGGGGGCCAAAAACATTCAGTACTTC. It yields the protein CASSETGGAKNIQYF.

The rearrangement links TRBV6-5 to TRBJ2-1; tentative D call: TRBD2 (6 bases). CDR1 is MNHEY, CDR2 SVGAGI, per germline. The CDR3 runs 15 residues. V dropped 2 bases and J dropped 5 bases, with 13 bases sitting between them. CDR3 in DNA: TGTGCCAGCAGTTACCTGCTAGCGCTCCACAATGAGCAGTTCTTC. Protein: CASSYLLALHNEQFF.

The rearrangement uses TRBV9 and TRBJ1-3; D is undetermined. This CDR3 has 15 amino acids. Germline CDR1 SGDLS, CDR2 YYNGEE. The V and J ends lost 0 bases and 0 bases respectively, with 7 bases between them. Here the CDR3 reads CASSVDHGSGNTIYF. The CDR3 DNA sequence: TGTGCCAGCAGCGTAGATCACGGCTCTGGAAACACCATATATTTT.

The table lists this clone with a few counts. The chain combines TRBV28 with TRBJ2-5, with D tentatively TRBD1 (6 bases). The length of the CDR3 is 15 residues. V shed 2 bases and J shed 6 bases, with 16 bases lying between them. In germline, CDR1 is MDHEN, CDR2 SYDVKM. The CDR3 region has the DNA TGTGCCAGCAGTTTACCAGGGGAAGGGTGGCAGACCCAGTACTTC. Its translation is CASSLPGEGWQTQYF.

V gene TRBV28 combines with J gene TRBJ2-5; D is perhaps TRBD1 (6 bases). Germline assignment: CDR1 MDHEN and CDR2 SYDVKM. Deletions cut 6 bases from V and 2 bases from J, with 16 bases between. This CDR3 has 15 amino acids. CDR3: CASREEDRLQETQYF. CDR3 DNA: TGTGCCAGCAGAGAAGAGGACAGACTACAAGAGACCCAGTACTTC. The variable domain in full, completed from reference TRBV28 and TRBJ2-5, reads DVKVTQSSRYLVKRTGEKVFLECVQDMDHENMFWYRQDPGLGLRLIYFSYDVKMKEKGDIPEGYSVSREKKERFSLILESASTNQTSMYLCASREEDRLQETQYFGPGTRLLVL.

The chain employs TRBV16 and TRBJ2-2, with TRBD1 as a possible D gene (6 bases). CDR1 is KGHSY, CDR2 FQNENV, per germline. The CDR3 spans 16 residues. V was cut by 4 bases and J by 2 bases, with 14 bases left in between. The CDR3 nucleotides are TGTGCCAGCAGCCCGTTACGACAGGCCAACACCGGGGAGCTGTTTTTT. This sequence encodes CASSPLRQANTGELFF.

This chain joins TRBV9 and TRBJ2-3, with D unresolved. The CDR3 is 15 amino acids. V dropped 0 bases and J dropped 3 bases, with 11 bases sitting between them. Germline CDR1 reads SGDLS; CDR2 reads YYNGEE. The CDR3 spells CASSVGEFGTDTQYF. The CDR3, as DNA: TGTGCCAGCAGCGTAGGCGAGTTCGGAACAGATACGCAGTATTTT.

The genes are TRBV21-1 and TRBJ1-1; the table's D call, TRBD1, was not checked against the DNA. TRBV21-1 is a pseudogene segment. The CDR3 spans 18 residues. The CDR3 DNA is TGTGCCAGCAGCCAAGTCCTCGGCCTCTCAGGGGGGAACACTGAAGCTTTCTTT. Translating it yields CASSQVLGLSGGNTEAFF.

The chain is built from TRBV5-1 and TRBJ1-1; no clear D gene. The CDR3 consists of 12 residues. Germline CDR1 SGHRS, CDR2 YFSETQ. Trimming cost V 5 bases and J 2 bases, with 7 bases left between them. The CDR3 loop is CASRAANTEAFF. The CDR3 nucleotides read TGCGCCAGCAGGGCAGCTAACACTGAAGCTTTCTTT. The full variable domain, rest sourced from reference TRBV5-1 and TRBJ1-1, is KAGVTQTPRYLIKTRGQQVTLSCSPISGHRSVSWYQQTPGQGLQFLFEYFSETQRNKGNFPGRFSGRQFSNSRSEMNVSTLELGDSALYLCASRAANTEAFFGQGTRLTVV.

The V and J genes are TRBV9 and TRBJ1-2, with 7 bases fitting TRBD1. With V trimmed by 5 bases and J by 4 bases, 8 bases remained unmatched. Germline V gene sequence: CDR1 SGDLS, CDR2 YYNGEE. This CDR3 is built from 14 residues. CDR3 protein: CASSEFGTAYGYTF. In DNA form, the CDR3 reads TGTGCCAGCAGTGAATTCGGGACAGCCTATGGCTACACCTTC.

The rearrangement joins TRBV27 to TRBJ2-1; a possible D gene is TRBD2 (5 bases). V dropped 3 bases and J dropped 0 bases, with 15 bases sitting between them. The CDR3 contains 17 residues. Germline assignment: CDR1 MNHEY and CDR2 SMNVEV (reference sequence). The CDR3 here is CASSLSAGWSSYNEQFF. The CDR3 DNA follows: TGTGCCAGCAGTTTGTCTGCGGGTTGGAGCTCCTACAATGAGCAGTTCTTC.

The chain couples TRBV30 to TRBJ1-5; D is possibly TRBD1 (6 bases). CDR3 length: 14 residues. V was shortened by 6 bases and J by 4 bases, with 16 bases between the two germline ends. Per the germline V gene, CDR1 is GTSNPN and CDR2 is SVGIG (reference sequence). CDR3: CACSYRDTNQPQHF. CDR3 DNA: TGTGCCTGCTCTTACCGGGACACTAATCAGCCCCAGCATTTT.

This chain uses TRBV7-3 with TRBJ2-1; tentatively, D is TRBD1 or TRBD2 (5 bases each). CDR3 length: 12 amino acids. Deletions cut 6 bases from V and 9 bases from J, with 12 bases between. The germline V gene encodes CDR1 SGHTA and CDR2 FQGTGA. The CDR3 sequence: CASRVAGGEQFF. In DNA form, the CDR3 reads TGTGCCAGCAGGGTCGCTGGGGGTGAGCAGTTCTTC.

The chain joins TRBV11-3 to TRBJ2-7; 11 bases line up with TRBD1. With 9 bases clipped from V and 3 bases from J, the junction kept 22 bases outside the gene matches. Germline-derived CDR1 and CDR2 are SGHNT and YENEEA. CDR3 size: 19 residues. CDR3 DNA sequence: TGTGCCAGGAAGTGGACAGGACAGGGGGCATCTATGGAAATCTACGAGCAGTACTTC. It specifies CARKWTGQGASMEIYEQYF. Complete variable domain (other parts from reference TRBV11-3 and TRBJ2-7): EAGVVQSPRYKIIEKKQPVAFWCNPISGHNTLYWYLQNLGQGPELLIRYENEEAVDDSQLPKDRFSAERLKGVDSTLKIQPAELGDSAVYLCARKWTGQGASMEIYEQYFGPGTRLTVT.

The chain uses TRBV28 and TRBJ2-1, with 8 bases that match TRBD2. CDR3 size: 16 residues. Germline CDR1 MDHEN, CDR2 SYDVKM. The V gene end was trimmed by 6 bases and the J gene end by 2 bases; junction bases not matched to a gene: 9. The CDR3 nucleotides read TGTGCCAGCAGCCTCGTAGCGGGAAGTCCCTACAATGAGCAGTTCTTC. This codes for CASSLVAGSPYNEQFF.

V and J are TRBV5-1 and TRBJ1-1, with D maybe TRBD1 (5 bases). V gave up 0 bases and J gave up 11 bases, with 14 bases separating them. The CDR3 totals 13 residues. CDR1 and CDR2 (germline): SGHRS, YFSETQ. The CDR3 DNA reads TGCGCCAGCAGCTTGGTTGCAGGGCAGGAGGCTTTCTTT. Translation: CASSLVAGQEAFF.